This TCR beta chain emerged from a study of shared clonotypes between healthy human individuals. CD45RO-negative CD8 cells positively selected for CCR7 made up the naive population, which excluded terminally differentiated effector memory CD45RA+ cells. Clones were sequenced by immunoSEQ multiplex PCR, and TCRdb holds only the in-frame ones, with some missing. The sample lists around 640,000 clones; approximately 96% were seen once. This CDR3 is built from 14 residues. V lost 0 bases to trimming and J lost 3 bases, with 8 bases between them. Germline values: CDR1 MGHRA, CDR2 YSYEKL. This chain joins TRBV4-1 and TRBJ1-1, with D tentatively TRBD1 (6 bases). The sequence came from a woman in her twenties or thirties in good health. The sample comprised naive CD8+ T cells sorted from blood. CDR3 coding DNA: TGCGCCAGCAGCCAAGATTGGGGGCACACTGAAGCTTTCTTT. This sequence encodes CASSQDWGHTEAFF.